This paragraph covers one T cell receptor beta chain sequence. Its antigen is not identified. The source of the sample is a study of T cells in Graves' hyperthyroidism and ophthalmopathy. Study-wide results and caveats: Ophthalmopathy, as predicted by the model, came a median roughly 6.8 months after the prediction. Most clonotypes expanded in thyroid above 0.001 were likewise present in blood.

TCR beta CDR3 regions were amplified from RNA transcripts. The HTBI primer set drove a first-round RT-PCR of the TCR CDR3. Each CDR3 protein gets one entry after TCRdb re-called the multiplex PCR reads with MiXCR. The sample lists about 330,000 distinct CDR3 sequences; roughly 13% were seen once. Losses at the gene ends were 5 bases for V and 7 bases for J; bases not matched to a gene: 12. The CDR3 totals 15 residues. Per germline, CDR1 GTSNPN and CDR2 SVGIG (reference sequence). Uncontrolled infection, other autoimmune disease, pregnancy or lactation led to exclusion. This chain uses TRBV30 with TRBJ2-1; 9 nucleotides match TRBD2. The sequence derives from a woman aged 40 to 55 with Graves' ophthalmopathy. The sequencing sample was made of blood. As DNA, the CDR3 is TGTGCCTGGGGGGGACGGAGCGGGAGGCGGAATGAGCAGTTCTTC. Translated: CAWGGRSGRRNEQFF.